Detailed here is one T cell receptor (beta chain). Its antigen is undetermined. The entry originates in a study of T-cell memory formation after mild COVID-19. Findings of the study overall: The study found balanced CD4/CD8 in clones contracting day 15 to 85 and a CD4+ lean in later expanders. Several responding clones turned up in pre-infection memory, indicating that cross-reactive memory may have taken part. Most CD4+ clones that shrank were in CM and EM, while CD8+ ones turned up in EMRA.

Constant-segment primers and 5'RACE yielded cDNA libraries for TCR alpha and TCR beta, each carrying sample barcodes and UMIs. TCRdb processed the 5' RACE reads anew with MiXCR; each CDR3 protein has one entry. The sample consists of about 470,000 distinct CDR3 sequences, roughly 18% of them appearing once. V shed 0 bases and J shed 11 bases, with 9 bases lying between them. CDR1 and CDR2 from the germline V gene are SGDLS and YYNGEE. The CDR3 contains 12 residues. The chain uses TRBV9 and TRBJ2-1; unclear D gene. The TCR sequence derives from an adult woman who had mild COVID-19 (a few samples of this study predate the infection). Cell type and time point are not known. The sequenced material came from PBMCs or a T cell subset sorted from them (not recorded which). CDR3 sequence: CASSVGGSKQFF. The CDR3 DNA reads TGTGCCAGCAGCGTAGGCGGCTCCAAGCAGTTCTTC. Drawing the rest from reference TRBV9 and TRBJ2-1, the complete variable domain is DSGVTQTPKHLITATGQRVTLRCSPRSGDLSVYWYQQSLDQGLQFLIQYYNGEERAKGNILERFSAQQFPDLHSELNLSSLELGDSALYFCASSVGGSKQFFGPGTRLTVL.